Listed below are T cell receptor beta chains from one sample, sequenced in a study of blood T cell repertoires in COVID-19. This table comes from immunoSEQ multiplex PCR, and its TCRdb copy is limited to in-frame clones, with some not included. The sample lists about 140,000 clones; 80% to 90% were seen once. Sequencing was carried out using peripheral blood. The receptors here all came from a woman in her sixties or seventies with acute or convalescent COVID-19. Each CDR3 is given with its conserved first and last residue. The D gene is left open where the match is weak. Clone sizes are given selectively: once, few, many, or a class where the clone is expanded.

abundance	d_gene	v_gene	j_gene	CDR3nt	CDR3aa
once	.	TRBV5-6	TRBJ1-4	TGTGCCAGCAGCTTGGACAGGGCGACAACTAATGAAAAACTGTTTTTT	CASSLDRATTNEKLFF
once	.	TRBV18	TRBJ1-3	TGTGCCAGCTCACCAGTTACTCAGGGGTCGGCTGGAAACACCATATATTTT	CASSPVTQGSAGNTIYF
.	.	TRBV7-3	TRBJ1-1	TGTGCCAGCAGCTCACAGGTCGGGGGCACTGAAGCTTTCTTT	CASSSQVGGTEAFF
.	TRBD1	TRBV12-3/TRBV12-4	TRBJ1-2	TGTGCCAGCAGCAGGACAGGGAACTATGGCTACACCTTC	CASSRTGNYGYTF
.	.	TRBV7-6	TRBJ2-7	TGTGCCAGCAGCCGAAGGGCGGCAGGGATGCAGTACTTC	CASSRRAAGMQYF
.	.	TRBV5-8	TRBJ2-4	TGTGCCAGCAGCCGACCTTCTCAGCTCGAGGTTTACTTC	CASSRPSQLEVYF
.	TRBD1	TRBV7-3	TRBJ1-1	TGTGCCAGCAGCAGGACAGGGGGAGAAACTGAAGCTTTCTTT	CASSRTGGETEAFF
.	TRBD1	TRBV7-9	TRBJ1-1	TGTGCCAGCAGCCTGGTACAGGGGGCCCCCGAGGGAGCTTTCTTT	CASSLVQGAPEGAFF
.	TRBD1	TRBV19	TRBJ1-2	TGTGCCAGTAGCCCGGGACAGTCCGGCTATGGCTACACCTTC	CASSPGQSGYGYTF
once	TRBD1	TRBV7-2	TRBJ1-2	TGTGCCAGCAGCTCGGGACAGGGAGGAGGCTACACCTTC	CASSSGQGGGYTF
.	.	TRBV28	TRBJ2-6	TGTGCCAGCAGTTCCGCCGGGACTGGGGCCAACGTCCTGACTTTC	CASSSAGTGANVLTF
.	.	TRBV3-1/TRBV3-2	TRBJ2-5	TGTGCCAGCAGCCAAGGTGGGGCAGGGAAAGAGACCCAGTACTTC	CASSQGGAGKETQYF
.	.	TRBV3-1/TRBV3-2	TRBJ1-2	TGTGCCAGCAGCCTTCGACAGGATGGCTACACCTTC	CASSLRQDGYTF
few	TRBD1	TRBV19	TRBJ2-7	TGTGCCAGTAGTAGGACAGGGAGCTCCTACGAGCAGTACTTC	CASSRTGSSYEQYF
once	.	TRBV7-3	TRBJ2-3	TGTGCCAGCAGCTCAGCGGGTACAGATACGCAGTATTTT	CASSSAGTDTQYF
.	.	TRBV6-2/TRBV6-3	TRBJ2-5	TGTGCCAGCAGCCGTAACGGCCAAGAGACCCAGTACTTC	CASSRNGQETQYF
.	.	TRBV4-2	TRBJ2-6	TGTGCCAGCAGCCAAGACAAAAACTCTGGGGCCAACGTCCTGACTTTC	CASSQDKNSGANVLTF
.	TRBD1	TRBV25-1	TRBJ1-4	TGTGCCAGCAGACATTCAGGGGGGTTTAATGAAAAACTGTTTTTT	CASRHSGGFNEKLFF
.	.	TRBV10-3	TRBJ1-5	TGTGCCATCAGGGGAACAGGTGACAATCAGCCCCAGCATTTT	CAIRGTGDNQPQHF
.	.	TRBV4-2	TRBJ2-1	TGTGCCAGCAGCCAAGATATAGCGGAGTCCAGCTCCTACAATGAGCAGTTCTTC	CASSQDIAESSSYNEQFF
.	.	TRBV11-2	TRBJ1-1	TGTGCCAGCAGCCCATCGGACATCCCCACTGAAGCTTTCTTT	CASSPSDIPTEAFF
.	TRBD1	TRBV5-1	TRBJ1-6	TGCGCCAGCAGCCGGACAAGGACAGGGGGAAATTCACCCCTCCACTTT	CASSRTRTGGNSPLHF
.	.	TRBV6-5	TRBJ2-5	TGTGCCAGCAGGCTCGGGGGGCCCGTCGGGGAGACCCAGTACTTC	CASRLGGPVGETQYF
.	TRBD1	TRBV2	TRBJ1-1	TGTGCCAGCATCGGGACAGGAGAGATTAACACTGAAGCTTTCTTT	CASIGTGEINTEAFF
.	.	TRBV19	TRBJ2-7	TGTGCCAGTAGTATAATTTATGGCTCCGAGCAGTACTTC	CASSIIYGSEQYF
.	TRBD2	TRBV15	TRBJ2-7	TGTGCCACCAGCAGAGGGGGACTAGCCACTAACGAGCAGTACTTC	CATSRGGLATNEQYF
.	.	TRBV7-3	TRBJ2-3	TGTGCCAGCAGCTTAGGCGCTTCCGGGGGCACAGATACGCAGTATTTT	CASSLGASGGTDTQYF
.	TRBD1	TRBV5-1	TRBJ2-3	TGCGCCAGCAGCTTCGGCCAGGGGGTCCACACAGATACGCAGTATTTT	CASSFGQGVHTDTQYF
.	.	TRBV9	TRBJ1-1	TGTGCCAGCAGCGTAGGGGCAGGGGTGAACACTGAAGCTTTCTTT	CASSVGAGVNTEAFF
.	TRBD1	TRBV5-1	TRBJ1-1	TGCGCCAGCAGCTTGGACAGGGGAAGGACTGAAGCTTTCTTT	CASSLDRGRTEAFF
once	.	TRBV28	TRBJ2-7	TGTGCCAGCAGTTCTCAAGGACTCCATCGACTCGAGCAGTACTTC	CASSSQGLHRLEQYF
.	TRBD1	TRBV6-1	TRBJ1-6	TGTGCCAGCAGTGACGACAGGGAAGAAAATTCACCCCTCCACTTT	CASSDDREENSPLHF
.	.	TRBV12-3/TRBV12-4	TRBJ1-5	TGTGCCAGCAGTTTACAGGTGATTCAGCCCCAGCATTTT	CASSLQVIQPQHF
.	.	TRBV28	TRBJ2-7	TGTGCCAGCAGCGCGCAGGATGCCTACGAGCAGTACTTC	CASSAQDAYEQYF
.	.	TRBV2	TRBJ2-7	TGTGCCAGCAGATGGGACTCGAGCCCCTACGAGCAGTACTTC	CASRWDSSPYEQYF
once	TRBD1	TRBV6-5	TRBJ1-3	TGTGCCAGCAACCCTCACAGGGGAAGGAACACCATATATTTT	CASNPHRGRNTIYF
.	TRBD2	TRBV27	TRBJ2-3	TGTGCCAGCAGCCTTCGGGAGGTAGATACGCAGTATTTT	CASSLREVDTQYF
.	.	TRBV2	TRBJ2-7	TGTGCCAGCGCGGACTACGAGCAGTACTTC	CASADYEQYF
.	.	TRBV6-5	TRBJ1-1	TGTGCCAGCAGATTCCTGGGGGGGCTCAACACTGAAGCTTTCTTT	CASRFLGGLNTEAFF
.	.	TRBV5-1	TRBJ1-1	TGCGCCAGCAGTCCCTTACAGGGTCGGGGGAACACTGAAGCTTTCTTT	CASSPLQGRGNTEAFF
.	TRBD1	TRBV13	TRBJ1-1	TGTGCCAGCACCGTGGGGTACAGGGGCACTGAAGCTTTCTTT	CASTVGYRGTEAFF
.	TRBD1	TRBV28	TRBJ1-1	TGTGCCACCATTAGGGACAGGGGGGTCACTGAAGCTTTCTTT	CATIRDRGVTEAFF
.	TRBD1	TRBV5-6	TRBJ2-7	TGTGCCAGCAGGGACAGGGAAAGGAAGCAGTACTTC	CASRDRERKQYF
.	TRBD1	TRBV25-1	TRBJ1-2	TGTGCCAGCAGTGATTCCGTGGACAGGGGCGGCTATGGCTACACCTTC	CASSDSVDRGGYGYTF
.	.	TRBV12-3/TRBV12-4	TRBJ1-2	TGTGCCAGCAGTTTCGGGGTCGGCTACACCTTC	CASSFGVGYTF
.	TRBD2	TRBV5-6	TRBJ2-7	TGTGCCAGCAGCTTGGAACTAGCGGAGGTTTACGAGCAGTACTTC	CASSLELAEVYEQYF
once	.	TRBV21-1	TRBJ1-4	TGTGCCAGCGGCCGGGAGGACGGTGAAAAACTGTTTTTT	CASGREDGEKLFF
few	.	TRBV4-1	TRBJ2-3	TGCGCCAGCAGTTGGGAGGCCAGTCCCAGCACAGATACGCAGTATTTT	CASSWEASPSTDTQYF
.	.	TRBV4-1	TRBJ1-6	TGCGCCAGCAGCCAAGAAGTTTGGACAGCCCAGAATTCACCCCTCCACTTT	CASSQEVWTAQNSPLHF
.	.	TRBV9	TRBJ1-3	TGTGCCAGCAGCGTATCCCCAGAACACACCATATATTTT	CASSVSPEHTIYF
.	TRBD1	TRBV6-2/TRBV6-3	TRBJ1-6	TGTGCCAGCAGCCGCGACAGGGCGAAACCCAATCCACCCCTCCACTTT	CASSRDRAKPNPPLHF
.	.	TRBV25-1	TRBJ1-6	TGTGCCAGCAGTGAACGCAGCGACGCCTCACCCCTCCACTTT	CASSERSDASPLHF
.	.	TRBV4-2	TRBJ1-2	TGTGCCAGCAGCCAAGATTGGGGCAATCAGGATGGCTACACCTTC	CASSQDWGNQDGYTF